This T cell receptor beta chain was obtained from a study of early T cells in non-severe SARS-CoV-2 infection. Study at large: Chains were not paired, and sequencing was done on bulk RNA from unsorted whole blood.

Whole-study results and caveats: VDJdb matches were skewed toward anti-spike CD8 T cell responses.

Individual cDNA molecules were tagged with unique molecular identifiers. TCRdb analysed the 5' RACE reads with MiXCR anew, one entry per CDR3 protein. The sample gives about 50,000 distinct CDR3 sequences, roughly a tenth of which show up once; 5.3% is in the top ten. The V gene's germline CDR1 is KGHSH and CDR2 LQKENI. The CDR3 length is 15 residues. The J segment lost 7 bases and the V segment lost 3 bases, leaving 6 bases of the junction unmatched. This clonotype was seen only a few times. The target antigen is unknown. The sequences come from whole blood, collected at baseline. This sequence was found in an adult who was a healthcare worker with PCR-confirmed SARS-CoV-2 infection or an uninfected control (not recorded which). This rearrangement joins TRBV18 to TRBJ2-1; 10 bases line up with TRBD1. The CDR3 here is CASSPSRDRGNEQFF. The CDR3 bases are TGTGCCAGCTCACCGTCCCGGGACAGGGGAAATGAGCAGTTCTTC.